A selection of T cell receptor beta chains follows, all from one sample in a study of shared clonotypes between healthy human individuals. Generated by immunoSEQ multiplex PCR, the TCRdb table keeps only in-frame clones and is missing some. The repertoire holds some 1.5 million clones, with roughly 96% as singletons. What was sequenced was naive CD4+ T cells sorted from blood. All receptors derive from a man under 40 in good health. CDR3s include the opening cysteine and the closing phenylalanine or tryptophan. The D gene is left open where the match is weak. A row's size may be missing; if present it is once, few, many or a size class.

J gene | D gene | V gene | clone size | CDR3 DNA | CDR3 protein
TRBJ1-5 | . | TRBV7-2 | . | TGTGCCAGCAGCTTAGGGGTCCCGGTGAGAGCCAATCAGCCCCAGCATTTT | CASSLGVPVRANQPQHF
TRBJ1-5 | . | TRBV11-2 | . | TGTGCCAGCAGCTTATATCGCAATCAGCCCCAGCATTTT | CASSLYRNQPQHF
TRBJ2-5 | TRBD1 | TRBV5-4 | . | TGTGCCAGCAGCGCAGGACAGGGAGTGGATAGGGAGACCCAGTACTTC | CASSAGQGVDRETQYF
TRBJ2-2 | TRBD1 | TRBV10-1 | . | TGCGCCAGCAGTGCGGTAGGGACAGGAAACACCGGGGAGCTGTTTTTT | CASSAVGTGNTGELFF
TRBJ1-4 | . | TRBV9 | . | TGTGCCAGCAGCGTCCTGGGCCCTAATGAAAAACTGTTTTTT | CASSVLGPNEKLFF
TRBJ2-7 | TRBD1 | TRBV7-2 | once | TGTGCCAGCAGCTTAGAGGGGACAGGGTTGTACGAGCAGTACTTC | CASSLEGTGLYEQYF
TRBJ2-1 | . | TRBV6-6 | . | TGTGCCAGCAACGAAGCGGGTAAGCCCACGGAGCAGTTCTTC | CASNEAGKPTEQFF
TRBJ1-1 | . | TRBV15 | once | TGTGCCACCAGCAGAGACTGGACAGCGGGCACTGAAGCTTTCTTT | CATSRDWTAGTEAFF
TRBJ2-7 | . | TRBV5-5 | . | TGTGCCAGCAGCGTGGACCATTACTACGAGCAGTACTTC | CASSVDHYYEQYF
TRBJ2-3 | . | TRBV5-1 | . | TGCGCCAGCAGCTTGGGAACCGGGACCACTAGCACAGATACGCAGTATTTT | CASSLGTGTTSTDTQYF
TRBJ2-5 | . | TRBV7-2 | once | TGTGCCAGCAGCTTAGGAGGCCCAGAGACCCAGTACTTC | CASSLGGPETQYF
TRBJ2-7 | TRBD2 | TRBV7-1 | . | TGTGCCAGCAGCATTAGCGGGACCTACGAGCAGTACTTC | CASSISGTYEQYF
TRBJ2-2 | . | TRBV23-1 | . | TGCGCCAGCAGAAGAACGGGTACCGGGGAGCTGTTTTTT | CASRRTGTGELFF
TRBJ2-7 | TRBD2 | TRBV27 | . | TGTGCCAGCAGTTACGCTAGCGGGAGCCCCGAGCAGTACTTC | CASSYASGSPEQYF
TRBJ2-2 | TRBD2 | TRBV27 | . | TGTGCCAGCAAACGACTAGCGGGATACGACACCGGGGAGCTGTTTTTT | CASKRLAGYDTGELFF
TRBJ2-7 | . | TRBV7-6 | . | TGTGCCAGCAGCTTAGAACCAAGTGACGGGGCTTCGTGGGGCTACGAGCAGTACTTC | CASSLEPSDGASWGYEQYF
TRBJ2-2 | TRBD2 | TRBV2 | . | TGTGCCAGCAAGGGGCGGGGGATCGGCACCGGGGAGCTGTTTTTT | CASKGRGIGTGELFF
TRBJ2-7 | . | TRBV28 | . | TGTGCCAGCAGTTTGAAGGTTCCTTACGAGCAGTACTTC | CASSLKVPYEQYF
TRBJ2-7 | . | TRBV7-2 | . | TGTGCCAGCAGCCCTGATTATGGGAGGACAGGTCGCGAGCAGTACTTC | CASSPDYGRTGREQYF
TRBJ1-1 | . | TRBV27 | . | TGTGCCAGCAGTTTATCAGGACCTTTAGGAGCTTTCTTT | CASSLSGPLGAFF
TRBJ1-4 | TRBD1 | TRBV18 | . | TGTGCCAGCTCGTCCGGGACAGGGATGGAAAAACTGTTTTTT | CASSSGTGMEKLFF
TRBJ2-1 | TRBD1 | TRBV5-1 | once | TGCGCCAGCAGCTCAGGACAGGTTAATATATACAATGAGCAGTTCTTC | CASSSGQVNIYNEQFF
TRBJ1-2 | . | TRBV28 | . | TGTGCCAGCAGTCAAGAGGGCTACACCTTC | CASSQEGYTF
TRBJ2-7 | . | TRBV10-3 | . | TGTGCCATCAGTGACCCCAACGGATACGAGCAGTACTTC | CAISDPNGYEQYF
TRBJ2-7 | TRBD1 | TRBV5-1 | . | TGCGCCAGCAGCTTGGCCGGGACAGGGGAGGACGAGCAGTACTTC | CASSLAGTGEDEQYF
TRBJ2-5 | . | TRBV7-8 | . | TGTGCCAGCAGCTTAGGGGCCAGACAGGTTCGGCGGGGGACCCAGTACTTC | CASSLGARQVRRGTQYF
TRBJ1-4 | TRBD1 | TRBV5-1 | . | TGCGCCAGCAGCATTCCTACAGGGGCAACTAATGAAAAACTGTTTTTT | CASSIPTGATNEKLFF
TRBJ1-1 | TRBD1 | TRBV28 | . | TGTGCCAGCAGTTTACGCGGGACAGCCGGGGTAGCTTTCTTT | CASSLRGTAGVAFF
TRBJ2-3 | TRBD2 | TRBV11-2 | once | TGTGCCAGCAGCTTAGGCCTAGCGGGACCACCAGATACGCAGTATTTT | CASSLGLAGPPDTQYF
TRBJ2-1 | TRBD2 | TRBV7-9 | . | TGTGCCAGCAGCTTAGCCCCGGGACTAGCGGGAGAAGTCAATGAGCAGTTCTTC | CASSLAPGLAGEVNEQFF
TRBJ1-1 | . | TRBV7-3 | once | TGTGCCAGCAGCTTAGACGGGGGAGTCGGTGAAGCTTTCTTT | CASSLDGGVGEAFF
TRBJ1-5 | . | TRBV28 | . | TGTGCCAGCAGTGCCTGGGCCGTACCCCAGCATTTT | CASSAWAVPQHF
TRBJ2-3 | TRBD1 | TRBV27 | . | TGTGCCAGCAGTTCCCCGGGACAGGGCACAGATACGCAGTATTTT | CASSSPGQGTDTQYF
TRBJ2-6 | . | TRBV7-8 | once | TGTGCCAGCAGCCTAAGACGGTCCTCTGGGGCCAACGTCCTGACTTTC | CASSLRRSSGANVLTF
TRBJ2-7 | . | TRBV5-1 | . | TGCGCCAGCAGCTTTTCAACCCCGGGACTGGGGGTTCTTAGAGCGTATTCGGACGAGCAGTACTTC | CASSFSTPGLGVLRAYSDEQYF
TRBJ2-7 | . | TRBV6-6 | . | TGTGCCAGCAGGCCCGACTCCTACGAGCAGTACTTC | CASRPDSYEQYF
TRBJ2-2 | . | TRBV2 | . | TGTGCCAGCAGTGAAGCGGTGGGAGCGAATACCGGGGAGCTGTTTTTT | CASSEAVGANTGELFF
TRBJ2-1 | TRBD2 | TRBV28 | . | TGTGCCAGCAGTTTATCCCCGCTTGGAGCGGGAGGGGCCCGGGACAATGAGCAGTTCTTC | CASSLSPLGAGGARDNEQFF
TRBJ1-5 | TRBD1 | TRBV7-2 | . | TGTGCCAGCAGCTTCGACAGGGGAATGGAGCCCCAGCATTTT | CASSFDRGMEPQHF
TRBJ2-3 | . | TRBV5-1 | once | TGCGCCAGCAGCTTGGAGGGGGGACTCACAGATACGCAGTATTTT | CASSLEGGLTDTQYF
TRBJ2-3 | . | TRBV7-3 | . | TGTGCCAGCAGCTCTAGCACAGATACGCAGTATTTT | CASSSSTDTQYF
TRBJ2-1 | TRBD2 | TRBV6-6 | . | TGTGCCAGCAGTTCGCCGCTAGCGGGCTCCTACAATGAGCAGTTCTTC | CASSSPLAGSYNEQFF
TRBJ2-3 | TRBD1 | TRBV18 | . | TGTGCCAGCTCACGGACAGGGGCCAGCACAGATACGCAGTATTTT | CASSRTGASTDTQYF
TRBJ2-5 | TRBD2 | TRBV28 | once | TGTGCCAGCAGTCCCGGGACTAGCGGGAGGGGAGTGGTTGACCAGTACTTC | CASSPGTSGRGVVDQYF
TRBJ1-4 | . | TRBV25-1 | . | TGTGCCAGCAGTGATCCGAATTTTGCAACTAATGAAAAACTGTTTTTT | CASSDPNFATNEKLFF
TRBJ2-3 | TRBD2 | TRBV9 | . | TGTGCCAGCAGCACCCTAGCGGGAGGATCAGATACGCAGTATTTT | CASSTLAGGSDTQYF
TRBJ1-2 | . | TRBV9 | . | TGTGCCAGCAGCGTAGCCCCCCGGGGAGCCAGCGCTAACTATGGCTACACCTTC | CASSVAPRGASANYGYTF
TRBJ2-7 | TRBD1 | TRBV11-2 | . | TGTGCCAGCAGCTTAGAAGGGACAGGGCCCTACGAGCAGTACTTC | CASSLEGTGPYEQYF
TRBJ2-1 | TRBD2 | TRBV7-2 | . | TGTGCCAGCAGGAGCGGGAGAAGCTATCTCAATGAGCAGTTCTTC | CASRSGRSYLNEQFF
TRBJ2-7 | TRBD1 | TRBV27 | . | TGTGCCAGCAGTCCCCGCCGGGACAGGGCATCCTACGAGCAGTACTTC | CASSPRRDRASYEQYF
TRBJ2-7 | . | TRBV7-9 | . | TGTGCCAGCAGCTCGGCGGGTTACGAGCAGTACTTC | CASSSAGYEQYF
TRBJ2-7 | . | TRBV4-1 | . | TGCGCCAGCAGCCAAGCGGGCCCCGCGCCCACCTACGAGCAGTACTTC | CASSQAGPAPTYEQYF
TRBJ1-3 | . | TRBV6-1 | . | TGTGCCAGCAGTGAAGGGGGCGTTGGAAACACCATATATTTT | CASSEGGVGNTIYF
TRBJ2-5 | . | TRBV6-1 | . | TGTGCCAGCAGTGAAGGGAGCAGGGGAGGCCAAGAGACCCAGTACTTC | CASSEGSRGGQETQYF
TRBJ1-2 | . | TRBV27 | . | TGTGCCAGCAGTTTTCTAACGGGCTATGGCTACACCTTC | CASSFLTGYGYTF
TRBJ2-1 | . | TRBV19 | . | TGTGCCAGTAGTATCACCAGAGGGTCCAATGAGCAGTTCTTC | CASSITRGSNEQFF
TRBJ2-5 | . | TRBV7-3 | once | TGTGCCAGCAGCTTAAGCTGGAAAGAGACCCAGTACTTC | CASSLSWKETQYF